Listed below are T cell receptor beta chains from one sample, sequenced in a study of Graves' ophthalmopathy and Graves' hyperthyroidism. TCRdb reanalysed the multiplex PCR reads using MiXCR and keeps one entry per CDR3 protein. Altogether 900,000 to 1,200,000 distinct CDR3 sequences are present, about two fifths being singletons, with the ten largest covering around 10%. The sequenced sample was peripheral blood or thyroid tissue (not recorded which). The receptors were sampled from an adult man with Graves' hyperthyroidism. Each CDR3 is given with its conserved first and last residue. Fields, in order: clone size, V gene, J gene, D gene, CDR3 DNA, CDR3 protein. D genes are given only for firm matches. For some rows the clone size is stated as once, few or many, or as a class when expanded; others skip it.

clone_size: -
v_call: TRBV20-1
j_call: TRBJ1-2
d_call: -
cdr3_nt: TGCAGTGACGTTGTTAGGGGGGCATTCTATGGCTACACCTTC
cdr3_aa: CSDVVRGAFYGYTF

clone_size: -
v_call: TRBV29-1
j_call: TRBJ1-1
d_call: -
cdr3_nt: TGCAGCGCCAAAGACTACCGGGAGAACACTGAAGCTTTCTTT
cdr3_aa: CSAKDYRENTEAFF

clone_size: few
v_call: TRBV12-3/TRBV12-4
j_call: TRBJ2-5
d_call: TRBD2
cdr3_nt: TGTGCCAGCAGGGGGGAGGGGACCCAGTACTTC
cdr3_aa: CASRGEGTQYF

clone_size: -
v_call: TRBV24-1
j_call: TRBJ1-5
d_call: -
cdr3_nt: TGTGCCACCAGTGCGGGGGACCTACAGCCCCAGCATTTT
cdr3_aa: CATSAGDLQPQHF

clone_size: many
v_call: TRBV15
j_call: TRBJ1-5
d_call: TRBD1
cdr3_nt: TGTGCCACCAGAGGGACAGGGGGTCAGCCCCAGCATTTT
cdr3_aa: CATRGTGGQPQHF

clone_size: few
v_call: TRBV30
j_call: TRBJ1-4
d_call: -
cdr3_nt: TGTGCCTGGACGCCGGCCTTTAATGAAAAACTGTTTTTT
cdr3_aa: CAWTPAFNEKLFF

clone_size: -
v_call: TRBV2
j_call: TRBJ2-7
d_call: -
cdr3_nt: TGTGCCAGCAGCGCCGGGACAACACTCTACGAGCAGTACTTC
cdr3_aa: CASSAGTTLYEQYF

clone_size: few
v_call: TRBV20-1
j_call: TRBJ2-2
d_call: -
cdr3_nt: TGCAGTGCTAGTGTCGGACAGACGAACACCGGGGAGCTGTTTTTT
cdr3_aa: CSASVGQTNTGELFF

clone_size: -
v_call: TRBV10-3
j_call: TRBJ2-7
d_call: TRBD1
cdr3_nt: TGTGCCATCAGAGCCGGGACAGGGGGCTCCTACGAGCAGTACTTC
cdr3_aa: CAIRAGTGGSYEQYF

clone_size: once
v_call: TRBV10-2
j_call: TRBJ2-5
d_call: -
cdr3_nt: TGCGCCAGCAGTGGGGGCCGGGGGTTACCTTGGTCGCCAAGCCAAGAGACCCAGTACTTC
cdr3_aa: CASSGGRGLPWSPSQETQYF

clone_size: -
v_call: TRBV2
j_call: TRBJ2-7
d_call: -
cdr3_nt: TGTGCCAGCGGAGAGGTGTACTACGAGCAGTACTTC
cdr3_aa: CASGEVYYEQYF

clone_size: -
v_call: TRBV4-1
j_call: TRBJ1-5
d_call: -
cdr3_nt: TGCGCCAGCAGCCAAGCCCAGGGGATTCATCAGCCCCAGCATTTT
cdr3_aa: CASSQAQGIHQPQHF

clone_size: few
v_call: TRBV29-1
j_call: TRBJ1-3
d_call: -
cdr3_nt: TGCAGCGTTGAAGAGGGGGTTTCGGGAAACACCATATATTTT
cdr3_aa: CSVEEGVSGNTIYF

clone_size: -
v_call: TRBV28
j_call: TRBJ1-2
d_call: -
cdr3_nt: TGTGCCAGCGGACAGCTACCCTATGGCTACACCTTC
cdr3_aa: CASGQLPYGYTF

clone_size: few
v_call: TRBV10-3
j_call: TRBJ1-1
d_call: TRBD1
cdr3_nt: TGTGCCAGCAGTTTATGGACAGGGGGCACTGAAGCTTTCTTT
cdr3_aa: CASSLWTGGTEAFF

clone_size: many
v_call: TRBV19
j_call: TRBJ1-1
d_call: -
cdr3_nt: TGTGCCAGTAGTAGGGGGACAACGGCTTTCTTT
cdr3_aa: CASSRGTTAFF

clone_size: -
v_call: TRBV7-9
j_call: TRBJ2-2
d_call: TRBD1
cdr3_nt: TGTGCCAGCAGCCATCAGGGGGTGACCGGGGAGCTGTTTTTT
cdr3_aa: CASSHQGVTGELFF

clone_size: -
v_call: TRBV10-3
j_call: TRBJ1-2
d_call: TRBD1
cdr3_nt: TGTGCCATCAGTGAGCCGGACAGGAGTTATGGCTACACCTTC
cdr3_aa: CAISEPDRSYGYTF

clone_size: many
v_call: TRBV24-1
j_call: TRBJ2-2
d_call: -
cdr3_nt: TGTGCCACCAGTGTACAGGGAAACACCGGGGAGCTGTTTTTT
cdr3_aa: CATSVQGNTGELFF

clone_size: many
v_call: TRBV19
j_call: TRBJ2-2
d_call: -
cdr3_nt: TGTGCCAGTAGCTCCAGGGGCCGATCGAACACCGGGGAGCTGTTTTTT
cdr3_aa: CASSSRGRSNTGELFF

clone_size: -
v_call: TRBV7-9
j_call: TRBJ1-6
d_call: TRBD1
cdr3_nt: TGCGCCAGCAGCCAACTTGCCGGCCCGGGACAGGGTAATTCACCCCTCCACTTT
cdr3_aa: CASSQLAGPGQGNSPLHF

clone_size: few
v_call: TRBV6-5
j_call: TRBJ1-5
d_call: -
cdr3_nt: TGTGCCAGCCGAGGTAAAGGGTTGGGCAATCAGCCCCAGCATTTT
cdr3_aa: CASRGKGLGNQPQHF

clone_size: many
v_call: TRBV13
j_call: TRBJ2-7
d_call: -
cdr3_nt: TGTGCCAGCAGCTTAGGACGGACCGCTTCCTACGAGCAGTACTTC
cdr3_aa: CASSLGRTASYEQYF

clone_size: -
v_call: TRBV5-4
j_call: TRBJ1-4
d_call: -
cdr3_nt: TGTGCCAGCGGCCAAAATCCGGTCCTGGACGAAAAACTGTTTTTT
cdr3_aa: CASGQNPVLDEKLFF

clone_size: -
v_call: TRBV25-1
j_call: TRBJ2-5
d_call: -
cdr3_nt: TGTGCCAGCAGTGAACCCTGGCGGGAGACCCAGTACTTC
cdr3_aa: CASSEPWRETQYF

clone_size: many
v_call: TRBV7-9
j_call: TRBJ1-2
d_call: TRBD1
cdr3_nt: TGTGCCAGCGAGGAGGACAGGGGGCACTATGGCTACACCTTC
cdr3_aa: CASEEDRGHYGYTF

clone_size: -
v_call: TRBV7-2
j_call: TRBJ2-5
d_call: -
cdr3_nt: TGTGCCAGCAGTTTCCCGCGCGTGGCTCAAGAGACCCAGTACTTC
cdr3_aa: CASSFPRVAQETQYF

clone_size: -
v_call: TRBV9
j_call: TRBJ2-5
d_call: TRBD1
cdr3_nt: TGTGCCAGCAGCGCCGACAGGGGCCTTCAAGAGACCCATTACTTC
cdr3_aa: CASSADRGLQETHYF

clone_size: -
v_call: TRBV10-3
j_call: TRBJ1-5
d_call: -
cdr3_nt: TGTGCCATCAACGGACAAGGGACGGACGAGCAGCCCCAGCATTTT
cdr3_aa: CAINGQGTDEQPQHF

clone_size: few
v_call: TRBV9
j_call: TRBJ1-2
d_call: -
cdr3_nt: TGTGCCAGCAGCGTCGCAGGTGACAACCGACCCCTGACGCATACCTATGGCTACACCTTC
cdr3_aa: CASSVAGDNRPLTHTYGYTF

clone_size: once
v_call: TRBV10-3
j_call: TRBJ1-4
d_call: -
cdr3_nt: TGTGCCAGCAGTTCGGACTCATCCAGGACTAATGAAAAACTGTTTTTT
cdr3_aa: CASSSDSSRTNEKLFF